This TCR beta chain was sequenced for a study of vaccination and CD4 T cells after COVID-19. The overall study: Four females and six males made up the convalescents, two of whom were Hispanic. The peptides that stimulated the cells were overlapping spike peptides from SARS-CoV-2, HCoV-NL63, HCoV-OC43 and HCoV-229E.

CDR3 length: 16 residues. The V and J ends lost 2 bases and 2 bases respectively, with 14 bases between them. The germline V gene has CDR1 MNHEY and CDR2 SVGEGT. To note about this clonotype: The antigen remains undetermined.

Researchers used the Oncomine TCR Beta short-read assay to sequence DNA from cultured CD4+ T cells. Each CDR3 protein gets one entry after TCRdb re-called the PCR reads with MiXCR. The table has about 20,000 distinct CDR3 sequences, about 50% seen once; the top ten hold approximately 7.4%. The sample's treatment: approximately 9-day PBMC culture with coronavirus spike peptide pools or control peptides (ViraFEST assay). ViraFEST relied on peptide pools to expand antigen-specific T cells; the TCRs were sequenced afterward. This TCR was sampled from a human donor who had recovered from COVID-19. Material: CD4+ T cells from blood, cultured in vitro. The J gene is TRBJ2-3, the V gene TRBV6-2 or TRBV6-3, with D possibly being TRBD2 (6 bases). The CDR3 is CASSYRRGSATDTQYF. As DNA, the CDR3 is TGTGCCAGCAGTTACAGGAGGGGATCTGCCACAGATACGCAGTATTTT.